This is a list of T cell receptor beta chains from one sample in a study of low-dose radiotherapy and immunotherapy resistance in tumors. TCRdb re-derived calls from the reads in MiXCR, one entry per CDR3 protein. The table lists approximately 84,000 distinct CDR3 sequences, less than 20% of them singletons. This material consisted of PBMCs, taken after low-dose radiotherapy plus immunotherapy. Source of these receptors: a male donor with prostate cancer. CDR3s include the opening cysteine and the closing phenylalanine or tryptophan. The D gene is left open where the match is weak.

>-|TRBJ2-7|TRBV29-1
CSVEDPAGSSGEQYF
>-|TRBJ1-1|TRBV6-2/TRBV6-3
CASSPDGYTEAFF
>-|TRBJ1-6|TRBV4-2
CASSQDGGLWSPLHF
>-|TRBJ1-2|TRBV2
CASEGRRGYGYTF
>-|TRBJ1-5|TRBV6-6
CASRVRMAQHF
>-|TRBJ1-5|TRBV5-1
CASSLGVGSPQHF
>TRBD1|TRBJ1-1|TRBV7-9
CASSYATGGARGEAFF
>-|TRBJ2-7|TRBV28
CASSPGTSPYEQYF
>-|TRBJ2-3|TRBV7-2
CASTEVTGSTDTQYF
>TRBD1|TRBJ2-2|TRBV13
CASSLRQGNTGELFF
>-|TRBJ2-7|TRBV5-1
CASSSRPGNEQYF
>TRBD2|TRBJ2-7|TRBV10-3
CAIMSGGPGEQYF
>-|TRBJ1-1|TRBV2
CASKDKRNTEAFF
>-|TRBJ1-2|TRBV6-4
CASSDSYRAPLGYTF
>TRBD2|TRBJ2-7|TRBV28
CASRPIAGSNEQYF
>TRBD2|TRBJ2-5|TRBV2
CASSRLAGETQYF
>TRBD1|TRBJ1-2|TRBV27
CASGQGYGYTF
>-|TRBJ1-5|TRBV20-1
CSAREGSSNQPQHF
>-|TRBJ1-5|TRBV2
CASNPGRGNPPQHF
>-|TRBJ1-1|TRBV6-2/TRBV6-3
CASSSSAIAFF
>TRBD2|TRBJ2-7|TRBV29-1
CSVSGRYSYEQYF
>-|TRBJ2-1|TRBV28
CASSRTGLDEQFF
>-|TRBJ1-2|TRBV27
CASARTASYGYTF
>-|TRBJ1-5|TRBV7-8
CASSFSRDPNQPQHF
>TRBD1|TRBJ2-4|TRBV5-5
CASSLAHFRQGEKDIQYF
>TRBD1|TRBJ2-6|TRBV6-5
CASRSGQGGSGANVLTF
>TRBD1|TRBJ2-3|TRBV6-2/TRBV6-3
CASSGDRDPDTQYF
>TRBD1|TRBJ1-2|TRBV19
CASSTRTGAGSYGYTF
>-|TRBJ2-7|TRBV28
CASRSTATYEQYF
>-|TRBJ1-3|TRBV7-2
CASSLEGVLGNTIYF
>-|TRBJ1-5|TRBV28
CASSLMGTGHQPQHF
>TRBD1|TRBJ2-1|TRBV10-3
CAISGTGDDLLPYNEQFF
>-|TRBJ2-5|TRBV19
CASLGGRGTQYF
>-|TRBJ1-5|TRBV19
CASSTSGGRQPQHF
>-|TRBJ2-2|TRBV6-2/TRBV6-3
CASSYGGGAGGELFF
>TRBD1|TRBJ2-7|TRBV2
CASSVGTRGILYEQYF
>TRBD2|TRBJ2-3|TRBV5-1
CASSYGLAGVSDTQYF